Listed below are T cell receptor beta chains from one sample, sequenced in a study of response to subunit inactivated influenza vaccine. TCRdb independently ran MiXCR on the RT-PCR reads; one entry per CDR3 protein. Of around 580,000 distinct CDR3 sequences listed, about 11% were seen once; the top ten hold about 9.4%. This specimen was PBMCs from blood, taken on the day of vaccination. These receptors were obtained from a man in his fifties who received an inactivated influenza vaccine. Both conserved end residues are part of each CDR3. D genes are given only for firm matches. The size field is filled for only some rows; it gives once, few, many or a size class.

V	size	J	D	CDR3	DNA
TRBV5-6	few	TRBJ2-3	-	CASSARKRGAGDTQYF	TGTGCCAGCAGCGCGCGCAAACGGGGTGCAGGGGATACGCAGTATTTT
TRBV18	many	TRBJ2-5	-	CASGRDRQETQYF	TGTGCCAGCGGGAGGGACAGACAAGAGACCCAGTACTTC
TRBV11-2	-	TRBJ1-6	-	CASSLGPRVPDHF	TGTGCCAGCAGCTTAGGCCCTCGGGTCCCAGACCACTTT
TRBV7-2	few	TRBJ1-3	-	CASSPLLLGGAGNTIYF	TGTGCCAGCAGCCCACTCCTTCTTGGGGGGGCTGGAAACACCATATATTTT
TRBV28	-	TRBJ2-1	TRBD2	CASGKLALYNEQFF	TGTGCCAGCGGGAAACTAGCGCTGTACAATGAGCAGTTCTTC
TRBV29-1	many	TRBJ2-1	TRBD2	CSVGLAGVSYNEQFF	TGCAGCGTTGGGCTAGCGGGAGTATCCTACAATGAGCAGTTCTTC
TRBV11-3	-	TRBJ2-1	-	CASSFSGDYNEQFF	TGTGCCAGCAGCTTCTCCGGGGATTACAATGAGCAGTTCTTC
TRBV5-1	few	TRBJ2-7	TRBD2	CASSQGGGGRISYEQYF	TGCGCCAGCAGCCAGGGAGGAGGCGGGAGGATCTCCTACGAGCAGTACTTC
TRBV5-1	-	TRBJ1-2	-	CASSSRIRGRTDTNYGYTF	TGCGCCAGCAGCTCGAGAATCCGGGGACGGACAGACACTAACTATGGCTACACCTTC
TRBV7-2	few	TRBJ1-2	-	CASSFNSRYGYTF	TGTGCCAGCAGCTTCAACAGCCGCTATGGCTACACCTTC
TRBV13	few	TRBJ1-1	TRBD1	CASSLRQGRGNTEAFF	TGTGCCAGCAGCTTGAGACAGGGAAGGGGGAACACTGAAGCTTTCTTT
TRBV7-9	-	TRBJ1-5	-	CASSDQPQHF	TGTGCCAGCAGCGATCAGCCCCAGCATTTT
TRBV4-3	-	TRBJ2-2	-	CASSQDLRPNTGELFF	TGCGCCAGCAGCCAAGATTTACGACCAAACACCGGGGAGCTGTTTTTT
TRBV6-5	many	TRBJ2-2	-	CASRAGPGELFF	TGTGCCAGCAGAGCGGGCCCCGGGGAGCTGTTTTTT
TRBV6-5	-	TRBJ2-2	-	CASSYVLRTGELFF	TGTGCCAGCAGTTATGTACTACGCACCGGGGAGCTGTTTTTT
TRBV30	many	TRBJ1-6	-	CAWKLNNSPLHF	TGTGCCTGGAAGCTGAATAATTCACCCCTCCACTTT
TRBV7-6	few	TRBJ1-1	-	CASSLLDPNTEAFF	TGTGCCAGCAGCCTCTTGGACCCGAACACTGAAGCTTTCTTT
TRBV20-1	few	TRBJ2-7	-	CSTTGSYEQYF	TGCAGTACGACGGGCTCCTACGAGCAGTACTTC
TRBV3-1	many	TRBJ2-3	TRBD1	CASSQEGGHITDTQYF	TGTGCCAGCAGCCAAGAAGGGGGCCATATCACAGATACGCAGTATTTT
TRBV9	-	TRBJ2-1	-	CASSVDGGQVNEQFF	TGTGCCAGCAGCGTAGACGGGGGACAAGTCAATGAGCAGTTCTTC
TRBV20-1	few	TRBJ2-1	TRBD2	CSAGSGSLAWYNEQFF	TGCAGTGCCGGTAGCGGGAGTTTAGCGTGGTACAATGAGCAGTTCTTC
TRBV18	-	TRBJ1-1	TRBD1	CASSAGTGLSEAFF	TGTGCCAGCTCGGCCGGGACAGGCTTATCTGAAGCTTTCTTT
TRBV29-1	-	TRBJ1-4	-	CSAQGTPGNEKLFF	TGCAGCGCCCAAGGGACTCCCGGAAATGAAAAACTGTTTTTT
TRBV29-1	-	TRBJ2-1	-	CSVESRLGNNEQFF	TGCAGCGTTGAATCTCGGCTAGGAAACAATGAGCAGTTCTTC
TRBV11-2	-	TRBJ1-1	-	CASSSIPGAEMNTEAFF	TGTGCCAGCAGCTCGATTCCAGGGGCCGAGATGAACACTGAAGCTTTCTTT
TRBV6-1	-	TRBJ2-5	-	CASSDRKIQETQYF	TGTGCCAGCAGTGACAGGAAAATCCAAGAGACCCAGTACTTC
TRBV28	few	TRBJ2-1	TRBD2	CASSLNFMGSGGALRNEQFF	TGTGCCAGCAGTTTAAATTTTATGGGTAGCGGGGGGGCCCTAAGGAATGAGCAGTTCTTC
TRBV5-8	-	TRBJ2-1	-	CASSLSRYNEQFF	TGTGCCAGCAGCTTGTCCAGGTACAATGAGCAGTTCTTC
TRBV5-5	-	TRBJ2-7	TRBD1	CASSWAGQGPYEQYF	TGTGCCAGCAGCTGGGCGGGACAGGGGCCGTACGAGCAGTACTTC
TRBV12-3/TRBV12-4	-	TRBJ2-3	TRBD2	CASSFWLAGGPGTDTQYF	TGTGCCAGCAGTTTTTGGCTAGCGGGGGGGCCTGGCACAGATACGCAGTATTTT
TRBV29-1	few	TRBJ2-1	TRBD2	CSVGDLAGNEQFF	TGCAGCGTTGGGGATTTAGCGGGAAATGAGCAGTTCTTC
TRBV18	-	TRBJ2-7	-	CASSPLQGSEQYF	TGTGCCAGCTCACCACTTCAGGGGAGCGAGCAGTACTTC
TRBV12-3/TRBV12-4	-	TRBJ2-7	-	CASSLDQVAEQYF	TGTGCCAGCAGTTTAGATCAGGTGGCCGAGCAGTACTTC
TRBV29-1	many	TRBJ2-3	TRBD2	CSGSGLAGFATDTQYF	TGCAGCGGATCGGGACTAGCGGGTTTTGCCACAGATACGCAGTATTTT
TRBV4-1	few	TRBJ1-6	-	CASSPGSVRAPLHF	TGCGCCAGCAGCCCCGGGTCTGTCAGGGCACCCCTCCACTTT
TRBV7-9	-	TRBJ2-7	-	CASSPAPEYEQYF	TGTGCCAGCAGCCCGGCCCCAGAGTACGAGCAGTACTTC
TRBV30	few	TRBJ1-5	-	CAWSFSNQPQHF	TGTGCCTGGAGCTTTAGCAATCAGCCCCAGCATTTT
TRBV12-3/TRBV12-4	-	TRBJ2-5	TRBD1	CASSFDRGFQETQYF	TGTGCCAGCAGTTTCGACAGGGGCTTCCAAGAGACCCAGTACTTC
TRBV12-3/TRBV12-4	-	TRBJ1-6	TRBD1	CASSSDRVLISPLHF	TGTGCCAGCAGTTCCGACAGGGTCCTAATTTCACCCCTCCACTTT
TRBV12-3/TRBV12-4	many	TRBJ1-4	-	CASSSRDGWNEKLFF	TGTGCCAGCAGTTCCCGGGACGGCTGGAATGAAAAACTGTTTTTT
TRBV29-1	-	TRBJ1-1	TRBD1	CSSFRGPEAFF	TGCAGCTCCTTCAGGGGGCCTGAAGCTTTCTTT
TRBV3-1	-	TRBJ2-7	-	CASSQFWASQSSYEQYF	TGTGCCAGCAGCCAATTTTGGGCGTCACAGAGCTCCTACGAGCAGTACTTC
TRBV28	many	TRBJ2-7	TRBD1	CASTLRQGIYEQYF	TGTGCCAGCACCCTCAGACAGGGGATCTACGAGCAGTACTTC
TRBV28	-	TRBJ2-3	TRBD2	CASSPPGSGSSRTDTQYF	TGTGCCAGCAGCCCCCCGGGTAGCGGGAGTTCGCGCACAGATACGCAGTATTTT
TRBV18	-	TRBJ2-7	TRBD2	CASSPRWLADSYEQYF	TGTGCCAGCTCACCGAGGTGGCTAGCGGACTCCTACGAGCAGTACTTC
TRBV9	-	TRBJ1-2	-	CASKSGDGYTF	TGTGCCAGCAAATCAGGGGATGGCTACACCTTC
TRBV5-5	few	TRBJ1-5	-	CASSSLGQNQPQHF	TGTGCCAGCAGCTCCCTTGGGCAGAATCAGCCCCAGCATTTT
TRBV29-1	many	TRBJ2-1	TRBD1	CSVRTTGNFEQFF	TGCAGCGTACGCACGACAGGGAACTTTGAGCAGTTCTTC
TRBV11-1	few	TRBJ2-5	-	CASSSTKDRRDYGPGTQYF	TGTGCCAGCAGCTCGACTAAGGACAGGAGGGACTATGGGCCTGGGACCCAGTACTTC
TRBV12-3/TRBV12-4	-	TRBJ2-7	-	CASSLNRRVGEQYF	TGTGCCAGCAGTTTAAATCGCAGGGTGGGCGAGCAGTACTTC